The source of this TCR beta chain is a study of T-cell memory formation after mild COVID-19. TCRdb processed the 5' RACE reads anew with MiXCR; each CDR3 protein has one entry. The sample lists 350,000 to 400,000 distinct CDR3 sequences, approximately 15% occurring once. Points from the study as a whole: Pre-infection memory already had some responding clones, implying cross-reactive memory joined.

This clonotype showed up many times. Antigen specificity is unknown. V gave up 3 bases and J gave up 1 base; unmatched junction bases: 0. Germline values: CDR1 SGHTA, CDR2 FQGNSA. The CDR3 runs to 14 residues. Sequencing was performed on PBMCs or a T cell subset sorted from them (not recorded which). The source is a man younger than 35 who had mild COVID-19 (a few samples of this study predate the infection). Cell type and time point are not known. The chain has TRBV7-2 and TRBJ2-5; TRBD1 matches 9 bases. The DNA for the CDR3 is TGTGCCAGCAGCTTGGACAGGGGCCAAGAGACCCAGTACTTC. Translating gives CASSLDRGQETQYF. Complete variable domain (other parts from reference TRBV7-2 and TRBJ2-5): GAGVSQSPSNKVTEKGKDVELRCDPISGHTALYWYRQSLGQGLEFLIYFQGNSAPDKSGLPSDRFSAERTGGSVSTLTIQRTQQEDSAVYLCASSLDRGQETQYFGPGTRLLVL.